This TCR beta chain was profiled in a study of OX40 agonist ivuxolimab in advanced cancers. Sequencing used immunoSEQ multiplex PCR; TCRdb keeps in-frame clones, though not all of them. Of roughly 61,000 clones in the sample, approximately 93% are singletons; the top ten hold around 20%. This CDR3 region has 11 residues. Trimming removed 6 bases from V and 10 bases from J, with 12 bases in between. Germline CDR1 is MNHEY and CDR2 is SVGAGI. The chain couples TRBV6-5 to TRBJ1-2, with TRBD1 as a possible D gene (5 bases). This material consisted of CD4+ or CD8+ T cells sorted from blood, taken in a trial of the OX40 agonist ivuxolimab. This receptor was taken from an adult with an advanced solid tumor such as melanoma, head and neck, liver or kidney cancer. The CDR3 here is CASSFGGFYTF. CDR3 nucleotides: TGTGCCAGCAGCTTTGGGGGGTTCTACACCTTC.